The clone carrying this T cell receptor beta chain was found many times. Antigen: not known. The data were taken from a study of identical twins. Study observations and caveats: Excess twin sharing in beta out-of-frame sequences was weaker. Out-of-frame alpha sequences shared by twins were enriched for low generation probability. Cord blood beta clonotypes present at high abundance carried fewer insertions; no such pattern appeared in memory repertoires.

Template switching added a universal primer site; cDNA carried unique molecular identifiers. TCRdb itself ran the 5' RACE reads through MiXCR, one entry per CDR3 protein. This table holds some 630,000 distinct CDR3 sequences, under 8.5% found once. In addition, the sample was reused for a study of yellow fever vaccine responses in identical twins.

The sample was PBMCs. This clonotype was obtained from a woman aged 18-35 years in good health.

The CDR3 reads CASSLGTDRGEAFF. For the CDR3, the DNA is TGCGCCAGCAGCTTGGGGACGGACAGGGGAGAAGCTTTCTTT. The chain is built from TRBV5-1 and TRBJ1-1; the match to TRBD1 covers 9 bases. The germline CDR1 and CDR2 sequences are SGHRS and YFSETQ. The length of the CDR3 is 14 residues. The V and J ends lost 0 bases and 8 bases, in that order; junction bases with no gene match: 5.